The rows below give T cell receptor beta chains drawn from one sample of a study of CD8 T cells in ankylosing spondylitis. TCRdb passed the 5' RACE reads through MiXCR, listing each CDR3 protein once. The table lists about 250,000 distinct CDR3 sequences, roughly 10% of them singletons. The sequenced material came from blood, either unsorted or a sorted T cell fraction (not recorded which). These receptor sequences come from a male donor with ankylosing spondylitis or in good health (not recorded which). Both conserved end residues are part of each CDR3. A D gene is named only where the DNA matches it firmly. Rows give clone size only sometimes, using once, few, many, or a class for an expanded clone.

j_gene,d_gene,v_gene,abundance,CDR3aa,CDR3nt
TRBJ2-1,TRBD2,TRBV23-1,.,CASSHSASGRARNEQFF,TGCGCCAGCAGTCATTCGGCTAGCGGGAGGGCAAGGAATGAGCAGTTCTTC
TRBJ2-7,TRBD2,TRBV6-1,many,CASRGGTSGSYEQYF,TGTGCCAGCAGGGGAGGGACTAGCGGGAGCTACGAGCAGTACTTC
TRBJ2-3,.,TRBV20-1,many,CSALTRDTQYF,TGCAGTGCACTTACTAGGGATACGCAGTATTTT
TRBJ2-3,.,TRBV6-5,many,CASSYRVGGTQYF,TGTGCCAGCAGTTACCGCGTGGGAGGTACGCAGTATTTT
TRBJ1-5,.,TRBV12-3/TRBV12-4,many,CASSPTFSNQPQHF,TGTGCCAGCAGTCCGACATTCAGCAATCAGCCCCAGCATTTT
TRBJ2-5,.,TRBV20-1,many,CSAAGQAQETQYF,TGCAGTGCAGCGGGACAGGCCCAAGAGACCCAGTACTTC
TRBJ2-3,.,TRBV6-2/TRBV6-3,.,CASTLSASSTDTQYF,TGTGCCAGCACTCTCTCAGCGTCTAGCACAGATACGCAGTATTTT
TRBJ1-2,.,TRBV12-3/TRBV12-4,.,CASSWRNGYTF,TGTGCCAGCAGTTGGCGGAATGGCTACACCTTC
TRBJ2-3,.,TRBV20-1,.,CSAKASDTDTQYF,TGCAGTGCTAAAGCTAGCGACACAGATACGCAGTATTTT
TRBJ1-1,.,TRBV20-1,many,CSARWDKNTEAFF,TGCAGTGCTAGATGGGACAAGAACACTGAAGCTTTCTTT
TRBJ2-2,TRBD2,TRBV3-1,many,CASSRLGGGTGELFF,TGTGCCAGCAGCCGTCTTGGCGGGGGGACCGGGGAGCTGTTTTTT
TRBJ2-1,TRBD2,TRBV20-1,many,CSARGLAGTNEQFF,TGCAGTGCTAGAGGACTAGCGGGGACCAATGAGCAGTTCTTC
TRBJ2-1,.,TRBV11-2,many,CASSGWGLYKNEQFF,TGTGCCAGCAGCGGGTGGGGGCTTTACAAGAATGAGCAGTTCTTC
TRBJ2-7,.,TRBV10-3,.,CAISDLGDEQYF,TGTGCCATCAGTGACCTAGGAGACGAGCAGTACTTC
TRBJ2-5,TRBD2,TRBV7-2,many,CASSLRVSSGETQYF,TGTGCCAGCAGCTTAAGGGTTTCTAGCGGGGAGACCCAGTACTTC
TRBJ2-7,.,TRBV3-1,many,CASSLVSDSYEQYF,TGTGCCAGCAGCCTGGTTAGCGACTCCTACGAGCAGTACTTC
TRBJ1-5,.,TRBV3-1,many,CASSHMGGAAQPQHF,TGTGCCAGCAGCCATATGGGGGGGGCGGCTCAGCCCCAGCATTTT
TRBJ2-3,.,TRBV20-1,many,CSARRGELSTDTQYF,TGCAGTGCTAGGCGCGGGGAGTTGAGCACAGATACGCAGTATTTT
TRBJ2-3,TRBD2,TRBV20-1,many,CSARGGTQYF,TGCAGTGCCCGGGGGGGTACGCAGTATTTT
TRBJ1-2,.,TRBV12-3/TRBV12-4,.,CASTSGGLLYTF,TGTGCCAGCACCTCTGGGGGGCTTCTCTACACCTTC
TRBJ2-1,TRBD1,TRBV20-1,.,CSADKTQGNLNNEQFF,TGCAGTGCTGACAAGACACAGGGGAACTTAAACAATGAGCAGTTCTTC
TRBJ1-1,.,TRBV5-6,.,CASSPGLIWGEAFF,TGTGCCAGCAGCCCCGGGCTAATCTGGGGTGAAGCTTTCTTT
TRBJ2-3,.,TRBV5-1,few,CASSFWDGPTDTQYF,TGCGCCAGCAGCTTTTGGGACGGGCCCACAGATACGCAGTATTTT
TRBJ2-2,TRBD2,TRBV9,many,CASSALAASNTGELFF,TGTGCCAGCAGCGCACTAGCGGCATCGAACACCGGGGAGCTGTTTTTT
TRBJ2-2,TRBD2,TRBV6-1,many,CASSRTSGNVGELFF,TGTGCCAGCAGCCGGACTAGCGGGAACGTAGGGGAGCTGTTTTTT
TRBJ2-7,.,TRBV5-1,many,CASSSFLATSYEQYF,TGCGCCAGCAGCTCCTTCCTAGCGACGTCCTACGAGCAGTACTTC
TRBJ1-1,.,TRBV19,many,CASSKRQADTEAFF,TGTGCCAGTAGTAAGAGACAGGCGGACACTGAAGCTTTCTTT
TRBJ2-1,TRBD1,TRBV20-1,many,CSALSPGQGVHEQFF,TGCAGTGCTCTCTCTCCGGGACAGGGGGTCCATGAGCAGTTCTTC
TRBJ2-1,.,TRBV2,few,CAARLSDEQFF,TGTGCCGCCAGGTTGAGCGATGAGCAGTTCTTC
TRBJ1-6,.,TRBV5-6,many,CASSLRVYNSPLHF,TGTGCCAGCAGCTTGAGGGTTTATAATTCACCCCTCCACTTT
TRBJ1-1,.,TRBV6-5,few,CASSSHGTRNTEAFF,TGTGCCAGCAGTTCCCACGGGACACGGAACACTGAAGCTTTCTTT
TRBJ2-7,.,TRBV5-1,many,CASSFGTVIYEQYF,TGCGCCAGCAGCTTCGGTACGGTGATCTACGAGCAGTACTTC
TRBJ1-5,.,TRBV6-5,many,CASSYRPAQPQHF,TGTGCCAGCAGTTACAGGCCAGCACAGCCCCAGCATTTT
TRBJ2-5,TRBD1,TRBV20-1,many,CSAMPGTGYQETQYF,TGCAGTGCTATGCCAGGGACAGGGTACCAAGAGACCCAGTACTTC
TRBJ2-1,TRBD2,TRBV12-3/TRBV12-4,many,CASSLEAGVTYNEQFF,TGTGCCAGCAGTTTAGAGGCGGGAGTCACCTACAATGAGCAGTTCTTC
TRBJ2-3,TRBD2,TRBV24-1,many,CATSDPTSGREDTQYF,TGTGCCACCAGTGACCCCACTAGCGGGAGAGAAGATACGCAGTATTTT
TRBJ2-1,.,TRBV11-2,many,CASSLAAFEQFF,TGTGCCAGCAGCTTAGCAGCTTTTGAGCAGTTCTTC
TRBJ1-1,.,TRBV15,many,CATSREMMNTEAFF,TGTGCCACCAGCAGAGAGATGATGAACACTGAAGCTTTCTTT
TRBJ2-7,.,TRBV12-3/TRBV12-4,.,CASSLRGTDYYEQYF,TGTGCCAGCAGTTTACGGGGAACCGATTACTACGAGCAGTACTTC
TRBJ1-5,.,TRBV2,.,CVSSGDNQPQHF,TGTGTCAGCAGTGGGGACAATCAGCCCCAGCATTTT
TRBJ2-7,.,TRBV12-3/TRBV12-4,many,CASRPSWDFSYEQYF,TGTGCCAGCAGGCCCTCCTGGGACTTCTCCTACGAGCAGTACTTC
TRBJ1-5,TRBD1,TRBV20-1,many,CSATRDRVDQPQHF,TGCAGTGCTACCAGGGACAGGGTTGATCAGCCCCAGCATTTT
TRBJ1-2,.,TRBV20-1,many,CSAREAGDFYGYTF,TGCAGTGCTAGGGAGGCAGGCGATTTCTATGGCTACACCTTC